Listed here is a single T cell receptor (beta chain). Its antigen is not identified. TCRdb itself ran the 5' RACE reads through MiXCR, one entry per CDR3 protein. The data contain hundreds of thousands of distinct CDR3 sequences, approximately 10% of them singletons. These data originate in a study of CD8 T cells in ankylosing spondylitis. CDR3 length: 16 residues. Germline V lookup: CDR1 KGHDR, CDR2 SFDVKD. V was cut by 9 bases and J by 2 bases, with 19 bases left in between. Study-level findings and limits: Several highly homologous variants made up a TCR beta motif, and this motif appeared characteristic of ankylosing spondylitis blood. From matched ankylosing spondylitis synovial fluid, disease-linked clones were reportedly recovered at significantly enriched levels. Clones linked with disease were CD8+ and fairly uncommon in the peripheral blood.

The gene calls are TRBV24-1 and TRBJ1-5; no clear D. The sequencing input was blood, either unsorted or a sorted T cell fraction (not recorded which). The origin of this receptor is a male donor with ankylosing spondylitis. CDR3 nucleotides: TGTGCCACCGCCGAAGCAAGGAATCGGGGCAATCAGCCCCAGCATTTT. It codes for CATAEARNRGNQPQHF.